This TCR beta chain was sequenced in a study of graft-versus-host responses after intestinal transplantation. The study, taken as a whole, reports: Analysis identified GvH clones in recipient marrow, with some appearing first in ileum or blood.

Concerning this clone itself: Its antigen is not known.

Clones were sequenced by immunoSEQ multiplex PCR, and TCRdb holds only the in-frame ones, with some missing. Counted here are about 21,000 clones, approximately 92% occurring once; the ten biggest clones make up roughly two fifths. CDR1 and CDR2 (germline): LNHDA, SQIVND (reference sequence). Trimming at V came to 2 bases and at J to 4 bases, leaving 11 bases not matched to a gene. This CDR3 comprises 18 residues. The chain is built from TRBV19 and TRBJ2-1, with TRBD2 identical over 10 bases. The starting material was PBMCs, obtained about 250 days after intestinal transplant. The receptor comes from a human patient who received an intestinal transplant, so some T cells may come from the graft donor. This chain's CDR3 is CASSILVASGSSYNEQFF. The CDR3, as DNA: TGTGCCAGTAGTATACTGGTCGCTAGCGGGAGTTCGTACAATGAGCAGTTCTTC. The full variable domain, with the rest looked up from reference TRBV19 and TRBJ2-1, is DGGITQSPKYLFRKEGQNVTLSCEQNLNHDAMYWYRQDPGQGLRLIYYSQIVNDFQKGDIAEGYSVSREKKESFPLTVTSAQKNPTAFYLCASSILVASGSSYNEQFFGPGTRLTVL.